This TCR beta chain was profiled in a study of T cell changes during pregnancy in multiple sclerosis. CDR3 size: 15 residues. V was clipped by 5 bases and J by 4 bases; unmatched bases: 10. Germline CDR1 and CDR2: MNHEY and SVGAGI. The data were produced by immunoSEQ multiplex PCR, yet TCRdb's version contains in-frame clones alone and is incomplete. The sample holds 67,000 or so clones, approximately 92% seen once. The chain recombines TRBV6-5 with TRBJ1-1, with TRBD1 matching 7 bases. This clonotype was obtained from a female donor in good health, enrolled as a control in a pregnancy study. This material consisted of CD8+ T cells from peripheral blood mononuclear cells, taken in the third trimester of pregnancy. This CDR3 reads CASSQGQAGSTEAFF. The CDR3 nucleotides read TGTGCCAGCAGTCAAGGACAGGCGGGATCCACTGAAGCTTTCTTT.